This T cell receptor (beta chain) was sequenced in a study of blood T cell repertoires in COVID-19. Study-level information: Some COVID-19 samples were acute and others convalescent; all came from the United States, Italy and Spain. Sample material is recorded as cDNA or gDNA derived from T cells, B-cell-depleted T cells, or PBMCs.

Trimming at V came to 2 bases and at J to 6 bases, leaving 12 bases not matched to a gene. The CDR3 is 16 amino acids. Germline CDR1 is MNHNY and CDR2 is SVGAGI (reference sequence). Per the study methods: Researchers report that nucleated cell counts were estimated from reference gene primer amplification. The repertoire was sequenced with immunoSEQ multiplex PCR; TCRdb's copy has only in-frame clones and lacks some. That table gives V, J and clone size, and the DNA gave D and trimming. The repertoire has around 42,000 clones, roughly 80% of them found once; the top ten carry roughly 2.6%. This TCR came from a woman in her sixties or seventies with acute or convalescent COVID-19. The chain couples TRBV6-6 to TRBJ2-7; 8 bases line up with TRBD2. Material: peripheral blood. The CDR3: CASSYPGVSGSTEQYF. The CDR3 bases are TGTGCCAGCAGTTACCCGGGGGTAAGCGGGAGTACCGAGCAGTACTTC.